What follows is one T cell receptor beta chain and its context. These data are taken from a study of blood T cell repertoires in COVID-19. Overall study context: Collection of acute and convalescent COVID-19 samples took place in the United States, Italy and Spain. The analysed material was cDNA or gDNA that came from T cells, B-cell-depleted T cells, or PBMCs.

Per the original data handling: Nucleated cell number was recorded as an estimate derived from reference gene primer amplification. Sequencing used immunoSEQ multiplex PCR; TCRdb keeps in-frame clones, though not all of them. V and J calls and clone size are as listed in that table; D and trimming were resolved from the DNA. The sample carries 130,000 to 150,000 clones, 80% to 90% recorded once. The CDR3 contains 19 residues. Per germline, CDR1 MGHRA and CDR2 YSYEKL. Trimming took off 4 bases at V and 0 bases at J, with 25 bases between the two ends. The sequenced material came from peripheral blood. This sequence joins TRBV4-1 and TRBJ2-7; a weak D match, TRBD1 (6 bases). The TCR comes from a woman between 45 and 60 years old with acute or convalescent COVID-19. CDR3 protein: CASSPPGQRLEYSSYEQYF. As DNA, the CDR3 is TGCGCCAGCAGCCCGCCAGGACAGAGACTTGAATATTCCTCCTACGAGCAGTACTTC.